One sample yielded the 31 T cell receptor beta chains listed below, sequenced in a study of molecular identifiers for immune sequencing clone quantification. TCRdb passed the PCR reads through MiXCR, listing each CDR3 protein once. The sample has under 350,000 distinct CDR3 sequences; about 23% are singletons. Material for sequencing was naive CD8+ T cells from blood, with Jurkat cell RNA spiked in. As to subset: FACS-sorted CD8+CD4-CCR7+CD45RA+ naive T cells. All receptors derive from a human donor in good health. Some libraries in this study had Jurkat cell RNA spiked in.

This clonotype was counted many times. The chain uses TRBV14 and TRBJ2-3; 9 nucleotides match TRBD2. CDR3 length: 16 amino acids. Trimming removed 3 bases from V and 4 bases from J; junction bases left unmatched: 8. Germline V lookup: CDR1 SGHDN, CDR2 FVKESK. CDR3 sequence reads: CASSHLAGSGADTQYF. In DNA form, the CDR3 reads TGTGCCAGCAGCCACCTAGCGGGATCGGGGGCAGATACGCAGTATTTT.

This clonotype was recorded at least ten times. V and J are TRBV5-4 and TRBJ1-1; D gene uncertain. V lost 1 base and J lost 4, with 8 bases in between. The CDR3 totals 13 residues. Germline CDR1 reads SGHNT; CDR2 reads YYREEE (reference sequence). CDR3 bases: TGTGCCAGCAGCTTGTCCTGGGCCACTGAAGCTTTCTTT. Residues: CASSLSWATEAFF. Complete variable domain (other parts from reference TRBV5-4 and TRBJ1-1): ETGVTQSPTHLIKTRGQQVTLRCSSQSGHNTVSWYQQALGQGPQFIFQYYREEENGRGNFPPRFSGLQFPNYSSELNVNALELDDSALYLCASSLSWATEAFFGQGTRLTVV.

This clonotype occurred a few times. The chain joins TRBV7-8 to TRBJ2-3; D is undetermined. Between the trimmed V and J ends, which lost 5 bases and 4 bases, there was a span of 16 bases. The CDR3 loop spans 15 amino acids. Germline CDR1 and CDR2: SGHVS and FQNEAQ. The CDR3 sequence is CASSPRSAVSDTQYF. The CDR3 DNA reads TGTGCCAGCAGCCCACGCTCTGCGGTTTCAGATACGCAGTATTTT.

Ten or more counts support this clonotype. The chain links TRBV28 to TRBJ2-7; TRBD2 aligns across 9 bases. J gave up 4 bases and V 3 bases, and 7 bases lay outside the gene matches. This CDR3 spans 15 amino acids. CDR1 MDHEN and CDR2 SYDVKM come from the germline V gene. CDR3: CASSFVLAGIYEQYF. The CDR3 nucleotides read TGTGCCAGCAGTTTTGTGCTAGCGGGAATTTACGAGCAGTACTTC.

This clonotype was detected many times. The gene calls are TRBV6-5 and TRBJ2-7, with TRBD1 matching 7 bases. With 0 bases clipped from V and 3 bases from J, the junction kept 2 bases outside the gene matches. The CDR3 covers 14 residues. CDR1 MNHEY and CDR2 SVGAGI come from the germline V gene. Here the CDR3 DNA reads TGTGCCAGCAGTTACTCGAACAGGGGCTACGAGCAGTACTTC. This codes for CASSYSNRGYEQYF.

There are a few counts of this clonotype. For the CDR3, the DNA is TGCAGTGCTAGAGATCCAGAAACAGGGAACACTGAAGCTTTCTTT. Amino acids: CSARDPETGNTEAFF. This chain joins TRBV20-1 and TRBJ1-1; possibly TRBD1 for D (5 bases). Deletions cut 0 bases from V and 1 base from J, with 12 bases between. This CDR3 comprises 15 residues. Germline assignment: CDR1 DFQATT and CDR2 SNEGSKA (reference sequence).

This clonotype was recorded a few times. This chain links TRBV19 with TRBJ2-3; D perhaps matches TRBD1 (6 bases). V was pared by 1 base and J by 0 bases, with 8 bases between. The CDR3 spans 15 residues. CDR1 and CDR2 from the germline V gene are LNHDA and SQIVND (reference sequence). The CDR3 nucleotides are TGTGCCAGTAGTATAGGGGGGCTTAGCACAGATACGCAGTATTTT. Translating it yields CASSIGGLSTDTQYF.

Notes on this clonotype: Likely a read error: the CDR3 ends without its conserved phenylalanine or tryptophan. The limits of the CDR3 on the DNA are not certain, so only TCRdb's listed CDR3 is given. This chain links TRBV12-5 with TRBJ2-7; the listed D gene, TRBD2, was not tested against the DNA. Inclusive of both ends, the CDR3 amounts to 12 amino acids. Germline loops: CDR1 LGHNT, CDR2 FRNRAP. The CDR3 sequence: CASGLSGGPPAL.

As to this clonotype: A much larger clonotype is one base distant, so this may be a read error. This chain links TRBV7-6 with TRBJ1-1; D remains unclear. The CDR3 length is 17 residues. Looked up from germline, CDR1 is SGHVS and CDR2 is FNYEAQ. Trimming removed 1 base at V and 4 bases at J, with 19 bases between. The CDR3 DNA is TGTGCCAGCAGCTTAGATATCCCACCAACTTTGACCACTGAAGCTTTCTTT. Encoded protein: CASSLDIPPTLTTEAFF.

This clonotype was recorded at least ten times. A read error may produce the germline difference seen at one junction end. This chain connects TRBV14 to TRBJ1-2; D may be TRBD1 (5 bases). The CDR3 has 14 amino acids. CDR1 and CDR2 (germline): SGHDN, FVKESK. CDR3 DNA sequence: TGTGCCAGCAGCCAGGGACCGCGGATCCCCCCAGATCGCTTC. Translated, it gives CASSQGPRIPPDRF.

The chain combines TRBV6-2 or TRBV6-3 with TRBJ2-7; no definite D call. Per the germline V gene, CDR1 is MNHEY and CDR2 is SVGEGT. Trimming removed 11 bases at V and 0 bases at J, with 26 bases between. The length of the CDR3 is 17 residues. CDR3 sequence reads: CACTVGTWPPHSYEQYF. CDR3 nucleotide sequence: TGTGCCTGCACCGTCGGAACTTGGCCACCCCACTCCTACGAGCAGTACTTC.

This clonotype has at least ten counts. The rearrangement joins TRBV9 to TRBJ1-3; no clear D gene. The germline CDR1 and CDR2 sequences are SGDLS and YYNGEE. CDR3 length equals 14 residues. The V end was cut by 2 bases, the J end by 0 bases, with 6 bases between. CDR3 protein: CASSVGNSGNTIYF. The CDR3, as DNA: TGTGCCAGCAGCGTGGGCAACTCTGGAAACACCATATATTTT.

This clonotype appeared many times. The rearrangement uses TRBV7-9 and TRBJ2-7; D call uncertain. Germline CDR1 SEHNR, CDR2 FQNEAQ (reference sequence). The CDR3 spans 15 residues. V lost 5 bases to trimming and J lost 6 bases, with 20 bases between them. The CDR3 spells CASSPTEWGLREQYF. In DNA, the CDR3 is TGTGCCAGCAGCCCGACGGAATGGGGTCTACGCGAGCAGTACTTC.

About this clonotype: A much larger clone lies one base from this, so it may be a read error. V gene TRBV20-1 combines with J gene TRBJ2-7; D gene uncertain. CDR3 length equals 15 residues. The V and J ends lost 0 bases and 3 bases respectively, with 15 bases between them. CDR1 and CDR2 from the germline V gene are DFQATT and SNEGSKA (reference sequence). CDR3 sequence (DNA): TGCAGTGCTAGAGAGTCGTCCCGGCCGGACTACGAGCAGTACTTC. Translating it yields CSARESSRPDYEQYF.

This clonotype was recorded a few times. This chain joins TRBV19 and TRBJ2-4; 7 bases agree with TRBD2. V shed 7 bases and J 7 bases; nucleotides not matched to a gene: 7. From germline, CDR1 is LNHDA and CDR2 SQIVND (reference sequence). The CDR3 is 13 residues long. The CDR3 here is CASTALASNIQYF. The CDR3 DNA reads as TGTGCCAGTACGGCACTAGCGTCGAACATTCAGTACTTC.

Details on this clonotype: Without the conserved terminal phenylalanine or tryptophan, this CDR3 likely stems from a read error. This chain links TRBV11-2 with TRBJ1-1; D is unclear. Deletions cut 1 base from V and 7 bases from J, with 10 bases between. This CDR3 is 13 amino acids long. The germline V gene has CDR1 SGHAT and CDR2 FQNNGV. The CDR3 DNA sequence: TGTGCCAGCAGCTTAGTCGGAGGACTTGAAGCTTTCCTT. This sequence encodes CASSLVGGLEAFL.

This clonotype appeared many times. V is TRBV7-9 and J is TRBJ2-2, with 7 bases identical to TRBD1. The J segment lost 6 bases and the V segment lost 3 bases, leaving 10 bases of the junction unmatched. Germline CDR1 reads SEHNR; CDR2 reads FQNEAQ (reference sequence). The CDR3 covers 16 residues. The CDR3 nucleotides read TGTGCCAGCAGCTTGAGGGACAGACCCCAGCCCGGGGAGCTGTTTTTT. This gives the protein CASSLRDRPQPGELFF.

This clonotype was observed a few times. V usage is TRBV9 and J usage is TRBJ1-1; 8 positions agree with TRBD1. This CDR3 is 16 amino acids long. Germline loops: CDR1 SGDLS, CDR2 YYNGEE. The junction had 14 bases not matched to a gene; V was cut back by 4 bases and J by 6 bases. The CDR3 DNA reads as TGTGCCAGCAGCCCCCCGGCCAGGGGGCTTGGGGCTGAAGCTTTCTTT. This codes for CASSPPARGLGAEAFF.

This clonotype was found many times. The rearrangement joins TRBV2 to TRBJ2-7, with D unresolved. The CDR3 sequence is 14 residues long. Germline-derived CDR1 and CDR2 are SNHLY and FYNNEI. V dropped 6 bases and J dropped 4 bases, with 16 bases sitting between them. For the CDR3, the DNA is TGTGCCAGCAGCTCAACGGGCCTTGAATACGAGCAGTACTTC. It is translated as CASSSTGLEYEQYF.

This clonotype has a count of ten or more. The chain recombines TRBV24-1 with TRBJ2-6; no clear D. Trimming took 5 bases from V and 0 from J, leaving 4 bases between them. The germline V gene encodes CDR1 KGHDR and CDR2 SFDVKD. The CDR3 runs to 14 residues. This CDR3 reads CATSADSGANVLTF. The CDR3 DNA follows: TGTGCCACCAGTGCCGACTCTGGGGCCAACGTCCTGACTTTC.

Concerning this clonotype: One end of the junction does not line up with germline, which may come from a read error. The chain joins TRBV19 to TRBJ1-1; D might be TRBD1 (5 bases). There are 13 residues in the CDR3. Germline CDR1 is LNHDA and CDR2 is SQIVND (reference sequence). CDR3 coding DNA: TGTGCCAGTAGTGCGGGACCAAATACTGAAGCTCTCTTT. This codes for CASSAGPNTEALF.

This chain links TRBV4-1 with TRBJ1-4; D unresolved. Trimming shortened V by 5 bases and J by 5 bases, and 12 bases separated the two germline ends. The CDR3 has 14 residues. Germline CDR1 is MGHRA and CDR2 is YSYEKL. The chain's CDR3 is CASSWAPRNEKLFF. CDR3 sequence (DNA): TGCGCCAGCAGCTGGGCCCCGAGGAATGAAAAACTGTTTTTT.

The chain carries TRBV20-1 and TRBJ2-7, with TRBD2 matching over 7 bases. The V gene's germline CDR1 is DFQATT and CDR2 SNEGSKA (reference sequence). This CDR3 contains 14 residues. V lost 4 bases and J lost 0; bases outside the gene matches: 6. CDR3 sequence (DNA): TGCAGTGCTATGTCTAGCGGTTTCTCCTACGAGCAGTACTTC. The encoded protein is CSAMSSGFSYEQYF.

In this sample, this clonotype turned up many times. The J gene is TRBJ2-5, the V gene TRBV7-9; D remains unclear. This CDR3 spans 13 amino acids. The V end lost 1 base, the J end lost 2 bases, and 5 bases lay between the germline ends. Per the germline V gene, CDR1 is SEHNR and CDR2 is FQNEAQ (reference sequence). The CDR3 region has the DNA TGTGCCAGCAGCTTAGGGCTTCAAGAGACCCAGTACTTC. This sequence encodes CASSLGLQETQYF.

This clonotype turned up a few times. This chain connects TRBV30 to TRBJ2-3; D is unclear. V lost 0 bases and J lost 6, with 4 bases in between. Germline V gene sequence: CDR1 GTSNPN, CDR2 SVGIG (reference sequence). CDR3 length: 11 residues. The CDR3 nucleotides read TGTGCCTGGAGTGTTTTGGATACGCAGTATTTT. It is translated as CAWSVLDTQYF.

This clonotype was seen ten or more times. The rearrangement joins TRBV4-1 to TRBJ2-1, with 7 nucleotides matching TRBD2. Germline CDR1 reads MGHRA; CDR2 reads YSYEKL. This CDR3 contains 14 residues. Trimming cost V 4 bases and J 7 bases; bases outside gene matches: 7. As DNA, the CDR3 is TGCGCCAGCAGCCCTCTACTAGCGTGGAATGAGCAGTTCTTC. Translated: CASSPLLAWNEQFF.

The J gene is TRBJ1-4, the V gene TRBV7-9; 7 bases line up with TRBD1. Trimming at V came to 1 base and at J to 5 bases, leaving 4 bases not matched to a gene. CDR3 length: 15 residues. Germline V gene lookup returns CDR1 SEHNR and CDR2 FQNEAQ (reference sequence). The CDR3 here is CASSLGQGSNEKLFF. DNA for the CDR3: TGTGCCAGCAGCTTAGGACAGGGAAGCAATGAAAAACTGTTTTTT.

This clonotype showed up many times. This sequence joins TRBV7-6 and TRBJ2-1, with D maybe TRBD2 (6 bases). CDR3 length equals 17 residues. The germline gives CDR1 SGHVS, CDR2 FNYEAQ. V was trimmed by 3 bases and J by 0 bases, leaving 15 bases between them. CDR3 sequence: CASSLREAGSSYNEQFF. The CDR3 bases are TGTGCCAGCAGCTTGAGGGAGGCGGGGAGCTCCTACAATGAGCAGTTCTTC. Full variable domain (missing parts from reference TRBV7-6 and TRBJ2-1): GAGVSQSPRYKVTKRGQDVALRCDPISGHVSLYWYRQALGQGPEFLTYFNYEAQQDKSGLPNDRFSAERPEGSISTLTIQRTEQRDSAMYRCASSLREAGSSYNEQFFGPGTRLTVL.

Regarding this clonotype: A much larger clone lies a single base off, so this may be a read error. The chain carries TRBV3-1 and TRBJ2-2; D is undetermined. The germline V gene encodes CDR1 LGHDT and CDR2 YNNKEL (reference sequence). The CDR3 is 15 amino acids. The CDR3 DNA follows: TGTGCCCGCAGCCAAGATGCCCAGATTTACGGGGAGCTGTTTTTT. Amino acids: CARSQDAQIYGELFF.

The chain couples TRBV7-3 to TRBJ2-7; TRBD2 matches 11 bases. The CDR3 length is 14 residues. CDR1 is SGHTA, CDR2 FQGTGA, per germline. Losses at the gene ends were 5 bases for V and 6 bases for J; bases not matched to a gene: 6. CDR3 sequence reads: CASSKRLAGPEQYF. In nucleotides, the CDR3 is TGTGCCAGCAGCAAACGACTAGCGGGACCCGAGCAGTACTTC.

To note about this clonotype: A single base separates this from a much larger clone, so it may be a read error. The rearrangement joins TRBV7-2 to TRBJ1-3; TRBD1 might be the D (6 bases). Germline lookup yields CDR1 SGHTA and CDR2 FQGNSA. There are 12 residues in the CDR3. DNA for the CDR3: TGTGCCAGCAGCACGTCCTGGGACACCATGTATTTT. It is translated as CASSTSWDTMYF.